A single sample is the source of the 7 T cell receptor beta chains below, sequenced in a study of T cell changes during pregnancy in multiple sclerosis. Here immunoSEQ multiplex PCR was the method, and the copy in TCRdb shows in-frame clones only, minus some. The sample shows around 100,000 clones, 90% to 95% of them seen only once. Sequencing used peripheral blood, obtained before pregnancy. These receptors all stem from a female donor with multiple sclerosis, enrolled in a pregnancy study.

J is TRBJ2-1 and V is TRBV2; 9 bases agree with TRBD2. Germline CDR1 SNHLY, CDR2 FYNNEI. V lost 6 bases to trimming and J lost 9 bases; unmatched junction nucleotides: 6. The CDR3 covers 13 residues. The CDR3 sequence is CASRASGILEQFF. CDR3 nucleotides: TGTGCCAGCAGGGCTAGCGGGATTCTTGAGCAGTTCTTC.

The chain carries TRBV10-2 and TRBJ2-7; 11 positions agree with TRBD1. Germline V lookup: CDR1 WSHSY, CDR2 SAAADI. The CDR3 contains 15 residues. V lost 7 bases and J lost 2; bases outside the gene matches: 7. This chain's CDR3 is CASIAGQGAAYEQYF. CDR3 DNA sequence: TGCGCCAGCATTGCTGGACAGGGGGCTGCCTACGAGCAGTACTTC.

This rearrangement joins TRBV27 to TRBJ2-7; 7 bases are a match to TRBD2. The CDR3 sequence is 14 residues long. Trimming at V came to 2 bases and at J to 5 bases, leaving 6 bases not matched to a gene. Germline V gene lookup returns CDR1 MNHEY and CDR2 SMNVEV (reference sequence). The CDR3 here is CASSLGGRGHEQYF. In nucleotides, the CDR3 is TGTGCCAGCAGTTTAGGTGGGAGGGGCCACGAGCAGTACTTC.

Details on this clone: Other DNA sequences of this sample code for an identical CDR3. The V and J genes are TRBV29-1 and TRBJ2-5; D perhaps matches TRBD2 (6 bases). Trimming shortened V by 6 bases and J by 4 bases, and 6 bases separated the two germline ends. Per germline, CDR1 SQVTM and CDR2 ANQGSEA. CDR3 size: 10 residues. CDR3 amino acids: CSVGGETQYF. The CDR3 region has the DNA TGCAGCGTGGGGGGAGAGACCCAGTACTTC.

CDR3 in amino acids: CASSQDRTSGSVEQFF. The CDR3 DNA reads TGCGCCAGCAGCCAAGATCGAACTAGCGGGAGTGTTGAGCAGTTCTTC. The V gene is TRBV4-3, the J gene TRBJ2-1, with TRBD2 matching 11 bases. The germline CDR1 and CDR2 sequences are LGHNA and YSLEER. Germline trimming cut 0 bases from V and 9 bases from J; bases unmatched to any gene: 7. The CDR3 consists of 16 residues.

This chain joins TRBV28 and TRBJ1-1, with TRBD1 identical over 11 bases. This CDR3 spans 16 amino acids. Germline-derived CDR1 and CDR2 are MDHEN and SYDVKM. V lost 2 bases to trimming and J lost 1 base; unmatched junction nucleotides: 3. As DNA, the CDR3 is TGTGCCAGCAGTTTAATTGGGACAGGGGGGAACACTGAAGCTTTCTTT. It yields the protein CASSLIGTGGNTEAFF.

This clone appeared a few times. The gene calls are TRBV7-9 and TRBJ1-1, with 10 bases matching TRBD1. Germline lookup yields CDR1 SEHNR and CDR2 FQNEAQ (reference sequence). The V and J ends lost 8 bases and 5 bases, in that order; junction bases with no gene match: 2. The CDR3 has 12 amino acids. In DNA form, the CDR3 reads TGTGCCAGCGGACAGGGGGAAACTGAAGCTTTCTTT. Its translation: CASGQGETEAFF.